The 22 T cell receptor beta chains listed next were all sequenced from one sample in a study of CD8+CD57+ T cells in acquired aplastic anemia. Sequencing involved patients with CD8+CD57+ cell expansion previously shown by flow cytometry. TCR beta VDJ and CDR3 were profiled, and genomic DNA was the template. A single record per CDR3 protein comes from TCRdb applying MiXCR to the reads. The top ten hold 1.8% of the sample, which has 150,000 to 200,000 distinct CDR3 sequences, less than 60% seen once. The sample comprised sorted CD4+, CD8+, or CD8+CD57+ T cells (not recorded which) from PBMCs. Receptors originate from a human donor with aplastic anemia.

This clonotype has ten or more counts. The CDR3, as DNA: TGTGCCAGCAGCTTAGCGAGGGGGCGGCGGGACACCGGGGAGCTGTTTTTT. Translated, it gives CASSLARGRRDTGELFF. The gene calls are TRBV7-2 and TRBJ2-2; the match to TRBD1 covers 7 bases. Germline assignment: CDR1 SGHTA and CDR2 FQGNSA. The length of the CDR3 is 17 residues. V lost 0 bases and J lost 3; bases outside the gene matches: 7.

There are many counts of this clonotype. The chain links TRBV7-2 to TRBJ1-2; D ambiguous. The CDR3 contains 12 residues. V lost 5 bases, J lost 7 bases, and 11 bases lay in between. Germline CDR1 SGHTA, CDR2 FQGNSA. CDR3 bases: TGTGCCAGCAGCCTTCAGGAGGGTGGCTACACCTTC. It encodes CASSLQEGGYTF. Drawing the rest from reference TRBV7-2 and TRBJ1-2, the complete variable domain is GAGVSQSPSNKVTEKGKDVELRCDPISGHTALYWYRQSLGQGLEFLIYFQGNSAPDKSGLPSDRFSAERTGGSVSTLTIQRTQQEDSAVYLCASSLQEGGYTFGSGTRLTVV.

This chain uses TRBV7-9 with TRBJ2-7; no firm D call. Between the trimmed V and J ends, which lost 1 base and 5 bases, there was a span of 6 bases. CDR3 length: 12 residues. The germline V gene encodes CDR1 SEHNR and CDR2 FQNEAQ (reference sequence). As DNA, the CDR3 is TGTGCCAGCAGCTTAGAGCCGCACGAGCAGTACTTC. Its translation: CASSLEPHEQYF.

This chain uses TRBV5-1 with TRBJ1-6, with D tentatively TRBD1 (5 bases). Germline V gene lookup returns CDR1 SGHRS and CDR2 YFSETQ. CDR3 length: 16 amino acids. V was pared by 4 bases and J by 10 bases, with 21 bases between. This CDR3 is CASSKDGGTIGSPLHF. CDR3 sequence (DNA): TGCGCCAGCAGCAAGGACGGGGGAACTATCGGATCACCCCTCCACTTT.

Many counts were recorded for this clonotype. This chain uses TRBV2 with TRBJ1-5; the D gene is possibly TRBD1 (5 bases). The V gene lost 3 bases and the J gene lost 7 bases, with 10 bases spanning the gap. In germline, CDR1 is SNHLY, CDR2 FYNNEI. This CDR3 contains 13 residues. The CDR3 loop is CASSEGRGQPQHF. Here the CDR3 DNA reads TGTGCCAGCAGTGAGGGGCGGGGGCAGCCCCAGCATTTT.

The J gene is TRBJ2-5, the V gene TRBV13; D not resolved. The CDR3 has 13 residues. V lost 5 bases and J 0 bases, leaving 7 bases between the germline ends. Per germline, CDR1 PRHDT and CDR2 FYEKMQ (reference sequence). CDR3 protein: CASSPMHQETQYF. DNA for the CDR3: TGTGCCAGCAGCCCCATGCACCAAGAGACCCAGTACTTC.

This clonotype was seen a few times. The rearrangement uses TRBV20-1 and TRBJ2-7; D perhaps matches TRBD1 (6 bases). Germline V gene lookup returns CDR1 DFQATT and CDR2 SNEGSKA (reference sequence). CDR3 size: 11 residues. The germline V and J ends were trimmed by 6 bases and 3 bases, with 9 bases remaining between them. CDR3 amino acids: CSAFRGYEQYF. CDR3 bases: TGCAGTGCGTTCAGGGGCTACGAGCAGTACTTC.

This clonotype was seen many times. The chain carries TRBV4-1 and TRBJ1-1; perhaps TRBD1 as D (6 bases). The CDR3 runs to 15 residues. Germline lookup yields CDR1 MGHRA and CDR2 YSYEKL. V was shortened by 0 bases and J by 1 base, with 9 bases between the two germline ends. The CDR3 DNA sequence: TGCGCCAGCAGCCAAGACGCACAGGGGAACACTGAAGCTTTCTTT. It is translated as CASSQDAQGNTEAFF.

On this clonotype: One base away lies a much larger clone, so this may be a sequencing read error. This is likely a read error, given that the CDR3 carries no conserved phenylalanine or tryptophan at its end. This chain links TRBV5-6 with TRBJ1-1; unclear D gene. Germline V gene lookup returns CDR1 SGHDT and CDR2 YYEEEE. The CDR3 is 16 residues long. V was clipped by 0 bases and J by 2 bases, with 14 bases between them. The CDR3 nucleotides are TGTGCCAGCAGCTTGGTAGACCGGTCGGGCAACACTGAAGCTTTCTGT. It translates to CASSLVDRSGNTEAFC.

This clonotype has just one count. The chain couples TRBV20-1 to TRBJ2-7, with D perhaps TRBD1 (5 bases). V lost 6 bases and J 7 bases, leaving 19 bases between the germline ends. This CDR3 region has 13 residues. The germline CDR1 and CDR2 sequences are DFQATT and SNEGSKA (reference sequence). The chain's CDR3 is CSALGLVGWEQYF. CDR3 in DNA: TGCAGTGCCCTGGGGCTAGTAGGTTGGGAGCAGTACTTC.

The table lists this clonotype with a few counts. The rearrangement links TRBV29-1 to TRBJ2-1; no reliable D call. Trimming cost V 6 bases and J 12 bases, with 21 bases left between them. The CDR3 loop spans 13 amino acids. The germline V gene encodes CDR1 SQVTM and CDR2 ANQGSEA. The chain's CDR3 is CSVRAPEGLWQFF. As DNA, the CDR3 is TGCAGCGTCCGGGCCCCGGAAGGTCTATGGCAGTTCTTC.

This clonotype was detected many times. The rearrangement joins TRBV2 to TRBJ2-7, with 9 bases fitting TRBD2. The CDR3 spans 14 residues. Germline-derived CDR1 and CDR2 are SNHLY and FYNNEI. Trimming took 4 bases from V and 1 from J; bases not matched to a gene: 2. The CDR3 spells CASSVAGGSYEQYF. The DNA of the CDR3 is TGTGCCAGCAGTGTGGCGGGAGGGTCCTACGAGCAGTACTTC.

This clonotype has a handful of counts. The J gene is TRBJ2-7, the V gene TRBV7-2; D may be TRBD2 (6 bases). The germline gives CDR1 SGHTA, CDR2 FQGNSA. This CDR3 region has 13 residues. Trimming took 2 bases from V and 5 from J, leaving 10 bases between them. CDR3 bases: TGTGCCAGCAGCTTAATTCCGGGGGACGAGCAGTACTTC. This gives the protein CASSLIPGDEQYF.

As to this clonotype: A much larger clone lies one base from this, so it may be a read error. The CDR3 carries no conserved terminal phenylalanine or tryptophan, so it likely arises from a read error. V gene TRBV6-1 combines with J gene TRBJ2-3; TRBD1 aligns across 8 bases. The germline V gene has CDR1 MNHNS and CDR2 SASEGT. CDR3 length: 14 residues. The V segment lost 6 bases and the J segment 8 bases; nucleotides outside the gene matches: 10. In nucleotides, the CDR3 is TGTGCCAGCAGCCCAGGGGGCTCAACTGTTACGCAGTATCTT. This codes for CASSPGGSTVTQYL.

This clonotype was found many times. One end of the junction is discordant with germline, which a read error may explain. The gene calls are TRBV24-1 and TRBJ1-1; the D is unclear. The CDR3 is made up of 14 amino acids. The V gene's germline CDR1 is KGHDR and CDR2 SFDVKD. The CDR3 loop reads CASRPKGTYTEAFF. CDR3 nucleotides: TGTGCCTCCAGACCGAAGGGTACTTACACTGAAGCTTTCTTT.

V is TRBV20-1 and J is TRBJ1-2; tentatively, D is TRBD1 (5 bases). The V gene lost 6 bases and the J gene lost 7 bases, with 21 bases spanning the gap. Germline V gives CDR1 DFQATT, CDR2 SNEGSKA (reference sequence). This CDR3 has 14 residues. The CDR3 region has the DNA TGCAGTGCCCCCGACAGCACTTCAAATTGTGGCTACACCTTC. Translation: CSAPDSTSNCGYTF.

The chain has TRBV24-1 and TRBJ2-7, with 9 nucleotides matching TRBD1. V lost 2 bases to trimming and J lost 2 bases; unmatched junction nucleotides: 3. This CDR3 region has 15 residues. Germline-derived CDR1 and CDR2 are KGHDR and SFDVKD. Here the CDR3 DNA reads TGTGCCACCAGTGATTCTGGGGACAGGGCCTACGAGCAGTACTTC. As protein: CATSDSGDRAYEQYF.

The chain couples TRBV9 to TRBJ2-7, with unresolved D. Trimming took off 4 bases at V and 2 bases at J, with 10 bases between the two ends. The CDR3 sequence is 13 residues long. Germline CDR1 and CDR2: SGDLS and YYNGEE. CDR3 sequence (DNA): TGTGCCAGCAGCCTTCTTACCACCTACGAGCAGTACTTC. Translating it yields CASSLLTTYEQYF.

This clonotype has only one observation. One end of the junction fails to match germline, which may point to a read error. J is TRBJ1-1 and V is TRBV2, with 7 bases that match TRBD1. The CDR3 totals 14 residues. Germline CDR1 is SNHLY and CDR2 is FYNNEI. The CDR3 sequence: CASSRTGANTDAFF. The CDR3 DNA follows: TGTGCCAGCAGTCGGACAGGAGCGAACACTGACGCTTTCTTT.

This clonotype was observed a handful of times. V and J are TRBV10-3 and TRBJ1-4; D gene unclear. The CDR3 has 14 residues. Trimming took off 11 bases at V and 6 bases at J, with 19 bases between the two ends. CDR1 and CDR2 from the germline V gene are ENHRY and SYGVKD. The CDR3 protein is CAATAGEGDEKLFF. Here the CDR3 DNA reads TGTGCCGCCACGGCAGGAGAGGGTGATGAAAAACTGTTTTTT.

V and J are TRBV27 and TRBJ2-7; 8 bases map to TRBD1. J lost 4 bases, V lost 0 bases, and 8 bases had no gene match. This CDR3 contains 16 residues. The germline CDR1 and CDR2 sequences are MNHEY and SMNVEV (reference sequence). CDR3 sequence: CASSLSVGQGTYEQYF. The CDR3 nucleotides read TGTGCCAGCAGTTTATCGGTCGGACAGGGTACTTACGAGCAGTACTTC.

CDR3: CASSSPGLAGEQSTDTQYF. In nucleotides, the CDR3 is TGTGCCAGCAGTTCCCCTGGACTAGCGGGAGAACAGAGCACAGATACGCAGTATTTT. V gene TRBV28 combines with J gene TRBJ2-3; the match to TRBD2 covers 13 bases. Per germline, CDR1 MDHEN and CDR2 SYDVKM. The CDR3 loop spans 19 amino acids. The J segment lost 0 bases and the V segment lost 4 bases, leaving 10 bases of the junction unmatched.